This T cell receptor (beta chain) was obtained from a study of blood T cells in healthy people across ages. A minimum of 5 micrograms of total RNA was extracted per sample. Using a J-beta primer mix together with a sample-barcoded 5' primer, a second PCR was run for roughly 7 to 12 cycles. In TCRdb, the 5' RACE reads were re-called with MiXCR into one record per CDR3 protein. The data show approximately 940,000 distinct CDR3 sequences, around 48% seen once. CDR1 and CDR2 (germline): SGHTA, FQGTGA. CDR3 length: 16 amino acids. V was pared by 4 bases and J by 0 bases, with 13 bases between. The TCR was taken from a man younger than 40 in good health. The sample comprised blood. The J gene is TRBJ2-1, the V gene TRBV7-3, with a possible D match to TRBD1 (5 bases). The CDR3 DNA sequence: TGTGCCAGCAGCTGTAACAGGTCGAGCTCCTACAATGAGCAGTTCTTC. Residues: CASSCNRSSSYNEQFF.